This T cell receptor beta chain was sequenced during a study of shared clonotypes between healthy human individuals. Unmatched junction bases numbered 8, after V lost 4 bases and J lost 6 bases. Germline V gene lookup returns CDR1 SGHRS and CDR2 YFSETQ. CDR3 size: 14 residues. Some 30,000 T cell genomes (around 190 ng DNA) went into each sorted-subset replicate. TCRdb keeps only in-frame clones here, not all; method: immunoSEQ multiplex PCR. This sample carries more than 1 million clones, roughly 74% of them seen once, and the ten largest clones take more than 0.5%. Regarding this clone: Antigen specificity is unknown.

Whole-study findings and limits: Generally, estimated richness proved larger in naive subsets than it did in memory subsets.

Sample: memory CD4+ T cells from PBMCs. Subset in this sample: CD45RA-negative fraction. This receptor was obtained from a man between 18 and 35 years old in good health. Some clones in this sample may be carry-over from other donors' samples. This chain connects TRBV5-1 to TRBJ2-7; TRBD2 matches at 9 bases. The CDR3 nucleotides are TGCGCCAGCAGCATTAGCGGGAGCAAGGGCGAGCAGTACTTC. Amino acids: CASSISGSKGEQYF.